This T cell receptor beta chain was recovered during a study of T-cell reconstitution after alpha-beta-depleted transplantation in children. General observations from the study: When one year had passed after transplant, most T-cell counts and diversity came from newly produced T cells. Some patients' high day-60 TCRbeta diversity was traced to surviving recipient T cells and thymic progenitors. Reports say that about two months after transplant, the alpha-beta T cells came out of several hundred graft clones that had expanded.

V lost 0 bases to trimming and J lost 2 bases, with 8 bases between them. This CDR3 region has 14 residues. Germline V gene lookup returns CDR1 SGHRS and CDR2 YFSETQ. This clonotype has only one observation. The antigen is unknown. Unique molecular identifiers were built into the TCRbeta library. TCRdb analysed the PCR reads with MiXCR anew, one entry per CDR3 protein. The data show more than 100,000 distinct CDR3 sequences, with 23% seen just once and roughly a tenth held by the top ten. This sequence was found in a male patient aged 2-10 years who had a stem cell transplant for chronic granulomatous disease, so the T cells may come from the graft donor. The sample consisted of PBMCs, mostly from graft donor cells, taken 180 days after TCRalphabeta/CD19-depleted stem cell transplant. The genes are TRBV5-1 and TRBJ1-2; D ambiguous. CDR3 in DNA: TGCGCCAGCAGCTTGGGTCCAGGCAACTATGGCTACACCTTC. Its protein is CASSLGPGNYGYTF.